This T cell receptor beta chain stems from a study of OX40 agonist ivuxolimab in advanced cancers. Study at large: Patients took ivuxolimab, an agonistic anti-OX40 (CD134) antibody.

Of note for this clone: Its antigen is not known.

The CDR3 sequence is 16 residues long. Germline lookup yields CDR1 SGHNT and CDR2 YYREEE (reference sequence). V gave up 4 bases and J gave up 6 bases; unmatched junction bases: 8. This table comes from immunoSEQ multiplex PCR, and its TCRdb copy is limited to in-frame clones, with some not included. The table lists about 80,000 clones, 90% to 95% of them singletons. Study observations and caveats: On average, a greater number of expanded clones characterised CD8+ T cells relative to CD4+.

This TCR came from an adult with an advanced solid tumor such as melanoma, head and neck, liver or kidney cancer. This chain links TRBV5-4 with TRBJ2-7; the match to TRBD2 covers 15 bases. Sequenced here: CD4+ or CD8+ T cells sorted from blood, sampled in a trial of the OX40 agonist ivuxolimab. DNA for the CDR3: TGTGCCAGCAGCGGGGGACTAGCGGGAGGTCGGGGCGAGCAGTACTTC. Amino acid sequence: CASSGGLAGGRGEQYF. Drawing the rest from reference TRBV5-4 and TRBJ2-7, the complete variable domain is ETGVTQSPTHLIKTRGQQVTLRCSSQSGHNTVSWYQQALGQGPQFIFQYYREEENGRGNFPPRFSGLQFPNYSSELNVNALELDDSALYLCASSGGLAGGRGEQYFGPGTRLTVT.